These T cell receptor beta chains were read from a single sample in a study of identical twins' blood T cells. TCRdb processed the 5' RACE reads anew with MiXCR; each CDR3 protein has one entry. The sample lists around 380,000 distinct CDR3 sequences, roughly 31% seen once, with 6.1% in the top ten. The sequenced sample was PBMCs. These receptors all stem from a woman aged 18-49 years in good health. Each CDR3 is given with its conserved first and last residue. The order of the fields is V gene, clone size, D gene, J gene, CDR3 protein, CDR3 DNA. D genes are given only for firm matches. Rows give clone size only sometimes, using once, few, many, or a class for an expanded clone.

TRBV12-3/TRBV12-4	many	.	TRBJ1-1	CASSYQQGLAFF	TGTGCCAGCAGTTACCAACAGGGTCTTGCTTTCTTT
TRBV18	.	.	TRBJ1-3	CSSSPPGRAQSGNTIYF	TGTTCCAGCTCACCACCGGGCAGGGCCCAATCTGGAAACACCATATATTTT
TRBV6-5	few	.	TRBJ2-7	CASSYSLRGLFYEQYF	TGTGCCAGCAGTTACTCCCTCCGGGGCCTCTTCTACGAGCAGTACTTC
TRBV11-2	many	.	TRBJ1-4	CASSLDPGSEKLFF	TGTGCCAGCAGCTTAGATCCAGGGAGTGAAAAACTGTTTTTT
TRBV2	few	.	TRBJ2-7	CASRRKGGYEQYF	TGTGCCAGCCGACGGAAGGGGGGTTACGAGCAGTACTTC
TRBV29-1	.	.	TRBJ1-1	CGVLGMNTEAFF	TGCGGCGTTCTCGGTATGAACACTGAAGCTTTCTTT
TRBV7-6	few	.	TRBJ1-5	CASSLGPYSNQPQHF	TGTGCCAGCAGCTTAGGCCCCTATAGCAATCAGCCCCAGCATTTT
TRBV6-5	few	.	TRBJ2-2	CASSYSGISTGELFF	TGTGCCAGCAGTTACTCAGGGATTTCCACCGGGGAGCTGTTTTTT
TRBV2	many	.	TRBJ2-2	CASSETLNTGELFF	TGTGCCAGCAGTGAAACCCTCAACACCGGGGAGCTGTTTTTT
TRBV12-3/TRBV12-4	.	TRBD2	TRBJ2-1	CASSVREAYNEQFF	TGTGCCAGCAGTGTGCGGGAGGCCTACAATGAGCAGTTCTTC
TRBV20-1	.	TRBD1	TRBJ1-1	CSAGKGQLAEAFF	TGCAGTGCTGGGAAGGGACAGTTGGCTGAAGCTTTCTTT
TRBV10-3	.	.	TRBJ2-7	CAISENAGEQYF	TGTGCCATCAGTGAGAATGCCGGGGAGCAGTACTTC
TRBV5-6	.	TRBD1	TRBJ1-4	CASRRRTGVNEKLFF	TGTGCCAGCAGGCGAAGGACAGGCGTTAATGAAAAACTGTTTTTT
TRBV29-1	.	TRBD1	TRBJ1-1	CSAEDWGTGRTEAFF	TGCAGCGCTGAAGATTGGGGGACAGGGAGGACTGAAGCTTTCTTT
TRBV20-1	.	TRBD2	TRBJ2-7	CSASKSSGSSYEQYF	TGCAGTGCTAGCAAGTCTAGCGGGAGCTCCTACGAGCAGTACTTC
TRBV28	.	.	TRBJ2-7	CASSPGSYLSYEQYF	TGTGCCAGCAGTCCCGGGTCATATCTATCCTACGAGCAGTACTTC
TRBV7-2	.	.	TRBJ2-5	CASSSSVQETQYF	TGTGCCAGCAGCTCCAGTGTTCAAGAGACCCAGTACTTC
TRBV19	many	.	TRBJ1-5	CASSMKGSGNQPQHF	TGTGCCAGTAGTATGAAAGGGTCGGGCAATCAGCCCCAGCATTTT
TRBV20-1	.	.	TRBJ1-1	CSASDRRMNTEAFF	TGCAGTGCTAGTGATCGAAGAATGAACACTGAAGCTTTCTTT
TRBV2	.	TRBD1	TRBJ1-2	CASSDKTGGAYGYTF	TGTGCCAGCAGCGACAAGACAGGGGGCGCTTATGGCTACACCTTC
TRBV14	.	.	TRBJ1-4	CASSHGHVGKLFF	TGTGCCAGCAGCCACGGCCACGTCGGGAAACTGTTTTTT
TRBV2	.	.	TRBJ2-7	CASSETGYLDEQCF	TGTGCCAGCAGTGAAACTGGTTATTTGGACGAGCAGTGCTTC
TRBV20-1	few	.	TRBJ1-2	CSAGRQRYGYTF	TGCAGTGCTGGACGCCAGCGGTATGGCTACACCTTC
TRBV13	.	.	TRBJ2-7	CASSPSSRTHEQYF	TGTGCCAGCAGCCCATCTTCTAGGACCCACGAGCAGTACTTC
TRBV6-6	few	.	TRBJ2-7	CASSYLDYEQYF	TGTGCCAGCAGTTACTTGGACTACGAGCAGTACTTC
TRBV11-2	.	.	TRBJ1-5	CASSLVAGNQPQHF	TGTGCCAGCAGCTTAGTTGCGGGGAATCAGCCCCAGCATTTT
TRBV7-9	.	TRBD1	TRBJ1-2	CASSYDRGDYGYTF	TGTGCCAGCAGCTACGACAGGGGCGACTATGGCTACACCTTC
TRBV18	few	TRBD2	TRBJ2-3	CASSRPGLAATDTQYF	TGTGCCAGCTCACGCCCGGGACTAGCGGCCACAGATACGCAGTATTTT
TRBV6-1	many	TRBD2	TRBJ2-7	CASRTRLAGVSYEQYF	TGTGCCAGCAGGACACGACTAGCGGGAGTTTCCTACGAGCAGTACTTC
TRBV5-1	.	.	TRBJ1-1	CASSFWTENTEAFF	TGCGCCAGCAGCTTTTGGACAGAGAACACTGAAGCTTTCTTT
TRBV20-1	.	.	TRBJ2-3	CSAGGLNTDTQYF	TGCAGTGCGGGAGGACTCAACACAGATACGCAGTATTTT
TRBV12-3/TRBV12-4	many	.	TRBJ1-1	CASTRREGGSDTEAFF	TGTGCCAGCACCCGAAGAGAGGGGGGTTCGGACACTGAAGCTTTCTTT
TRBV11-2	few	.	TRBJ1-1	CASSLVAHLEAFF	TGTGCCAGCAGCTTAGTGGCCCACCTTGAAGCTTTCTTT
TRBV25-1	many	.	TRBJ1-2	CASSEGWWDGYTF	TGTGCCAGCAGTGAAGGTTGGTGGGATGGCTACACCTTC
TRBV20-1	.	TRBD1	TRBJ1-4	CSASDHRGGEKLFF	TGCAGTGCCAGCGATCACAGGGGTGGTGAAAAACTGTTTTTT